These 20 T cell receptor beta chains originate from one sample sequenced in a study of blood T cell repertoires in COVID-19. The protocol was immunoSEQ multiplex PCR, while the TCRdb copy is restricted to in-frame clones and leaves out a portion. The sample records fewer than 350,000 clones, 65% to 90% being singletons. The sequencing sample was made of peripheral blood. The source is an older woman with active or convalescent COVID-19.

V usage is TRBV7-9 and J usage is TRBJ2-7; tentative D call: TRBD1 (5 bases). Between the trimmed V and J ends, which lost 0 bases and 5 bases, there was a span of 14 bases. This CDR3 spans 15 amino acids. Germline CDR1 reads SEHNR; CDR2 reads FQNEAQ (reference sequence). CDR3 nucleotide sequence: TGTGCCAGCAGCTTAGCGCAGGGATCTAAGGACGAGCAGTACTTC. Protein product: CASSLAQGSKDEQYF.

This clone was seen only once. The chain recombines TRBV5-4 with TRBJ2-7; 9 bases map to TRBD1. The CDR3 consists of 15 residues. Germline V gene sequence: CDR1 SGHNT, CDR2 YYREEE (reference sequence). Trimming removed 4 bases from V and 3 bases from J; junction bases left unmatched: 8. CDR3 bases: TGTGCCAGCAGCCAACCCGGGACAGGGTACTACGAGCAGTACTTC. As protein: CASSQPGTGYYEQYF.

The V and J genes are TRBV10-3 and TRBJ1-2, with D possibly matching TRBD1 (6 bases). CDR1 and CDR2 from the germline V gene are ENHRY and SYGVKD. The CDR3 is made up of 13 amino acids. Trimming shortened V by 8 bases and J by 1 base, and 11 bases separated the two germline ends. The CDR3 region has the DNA TGTGCCATCGGGGGACAAGGTAACTATGGCTACACCTTC. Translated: CAIGGQGNYGYTF.

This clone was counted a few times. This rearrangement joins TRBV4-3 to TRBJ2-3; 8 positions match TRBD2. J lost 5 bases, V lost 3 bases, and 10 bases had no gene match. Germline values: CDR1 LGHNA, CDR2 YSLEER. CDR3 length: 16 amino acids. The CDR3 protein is CASSHRSGARGDTQYF. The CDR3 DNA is TGCGCCAGCAGCCATCGTAGCGGGGCTCGGGGAGATACGCAGTATTTT.

CDR3 amino acids: CASGGANYNEQFF. The DNA of the CDR3 is TGTGCCAGCGGGGGGGCCAACTACAATGAGCAGTTCTTC. This chain uses TRBV6-5 with TRBJ2-1, with D possibly being TRBD2 (7 bases). The CDR3 has 13 amino acids. The V gene's germline CDR1 is MNHEY and CDR2 SVGAGI. The V gene lost 8 bases and the J gene lost 3 bases, with 11 bases spanning the gap.

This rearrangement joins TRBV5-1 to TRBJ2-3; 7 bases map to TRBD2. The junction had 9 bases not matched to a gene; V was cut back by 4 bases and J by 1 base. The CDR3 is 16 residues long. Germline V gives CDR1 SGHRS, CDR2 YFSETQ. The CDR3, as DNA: TGCGCCAGCAGCCCCGGGGAGGGTGGTGGCACAGATACGCAGTATTTT. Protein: CASSPGEGGGTDTQYF.

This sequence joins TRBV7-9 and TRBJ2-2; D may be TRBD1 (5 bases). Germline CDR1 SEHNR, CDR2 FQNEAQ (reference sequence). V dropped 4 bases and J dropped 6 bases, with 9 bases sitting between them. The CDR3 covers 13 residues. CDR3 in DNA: TGTGCCAGCAGCTACAGGCGAGCCGGGGAGCTGTTTTTT. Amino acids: CASSYRRAGELFF.

CDR3 sequence reads: CASSPDGTGVSYGYTF. The CDR3 coding sequence is TGTGCCAGCAGCCCGGACGGGACGGGGGTCTCCTATGGCTACACCTTC. V and J are TRBV7-9 and TRBJ1-2, with a weak D call TRBD1 (5 bases). The CDR3 has 16 residues. CDR1 and CDR2 from the germline V gene are SEHNR and FQNEAQ (reference sequence). Trimming took off 5 bases at V and 4 bases at J, with 20 bases between the two ends.

This chain's CDR3 is CASSEGRGPQETQYF. The CDR3 DNA reads TGTGCCAGCAGTGAGGGGAGAGGCCCCCAAGAGACCCAGTACTTC. The chain couples TRBV2 to TRBJ2-5; maybe TRBD2 (5 bases). Trimming left V 3 bases short and J 1 base short, with 12 bases between. Per germline, CDR1 SNHLY and CDR2 FYNNEI. The CDR3 has 15 residues.

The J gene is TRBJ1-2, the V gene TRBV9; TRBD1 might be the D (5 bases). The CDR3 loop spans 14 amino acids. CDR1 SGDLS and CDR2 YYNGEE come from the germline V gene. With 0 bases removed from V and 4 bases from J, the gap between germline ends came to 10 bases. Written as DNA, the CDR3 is TGTGCCAGCAGCGTAGGGGAGGGGTTCTATGGCTACACCTTC. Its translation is CASSVGEGFYGYTF.

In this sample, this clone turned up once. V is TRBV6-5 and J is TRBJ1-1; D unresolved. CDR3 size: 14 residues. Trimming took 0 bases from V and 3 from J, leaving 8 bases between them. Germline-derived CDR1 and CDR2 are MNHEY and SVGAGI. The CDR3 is CASSYSLRDTEAFF. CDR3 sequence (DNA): TGTGCCAGCAGTTACTCTTTGAGGGACACTGAAGCTTTCTTT.

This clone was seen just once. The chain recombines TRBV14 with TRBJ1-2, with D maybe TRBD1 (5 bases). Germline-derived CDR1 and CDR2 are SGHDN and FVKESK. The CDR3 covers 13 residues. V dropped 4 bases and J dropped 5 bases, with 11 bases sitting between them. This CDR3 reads CASSRDSVYGYTF. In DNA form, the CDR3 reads TGTGCCAGCAGCCGAGACAGTGTTTATGGCTACACCTTC.

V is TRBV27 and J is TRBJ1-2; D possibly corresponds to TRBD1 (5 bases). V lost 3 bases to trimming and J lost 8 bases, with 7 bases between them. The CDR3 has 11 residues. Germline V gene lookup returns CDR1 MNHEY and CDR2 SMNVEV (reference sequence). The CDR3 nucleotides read TGTGCCAGCAGTTTTCAGGGAGGCTACACCTTC. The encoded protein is CASSFQGGYTF.

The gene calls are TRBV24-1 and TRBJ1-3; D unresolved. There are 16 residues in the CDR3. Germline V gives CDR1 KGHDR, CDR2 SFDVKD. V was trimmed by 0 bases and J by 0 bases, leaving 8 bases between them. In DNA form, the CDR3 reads TGTGCCACCAGTGATTTGCAGCGGGCCTCTGGAAACACCATATATTTT. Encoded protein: CATSDLQRASGNTIYF.

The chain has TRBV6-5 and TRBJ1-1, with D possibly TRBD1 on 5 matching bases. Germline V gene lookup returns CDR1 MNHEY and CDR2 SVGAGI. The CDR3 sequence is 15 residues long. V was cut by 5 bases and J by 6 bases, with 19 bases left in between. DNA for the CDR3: TGTGCCAGCAGTACATTCAGGGAAGGGGCCCCTGAAGCTTTCTTT. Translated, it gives CASSTFREGAPEAFF.

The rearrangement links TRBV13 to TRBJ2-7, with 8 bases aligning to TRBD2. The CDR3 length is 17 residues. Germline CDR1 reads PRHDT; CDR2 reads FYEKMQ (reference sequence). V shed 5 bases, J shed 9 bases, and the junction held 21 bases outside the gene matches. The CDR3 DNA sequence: TGTGCCAGCAGCGTACACCCCGCCCGGGACGGGGGGGTTTCGCAGTACTTC. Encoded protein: CASSVHPARDGGVSQYF.

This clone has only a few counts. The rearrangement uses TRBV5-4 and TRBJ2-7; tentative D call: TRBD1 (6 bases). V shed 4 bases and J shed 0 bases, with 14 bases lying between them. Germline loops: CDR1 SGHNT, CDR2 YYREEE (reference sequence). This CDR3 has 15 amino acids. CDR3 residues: CASSPGTQSSYEQYF. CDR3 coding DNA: TGTGCCAGCAGCCCCGGGACACAAAGCTCCTACGAGCAGTACTTC.

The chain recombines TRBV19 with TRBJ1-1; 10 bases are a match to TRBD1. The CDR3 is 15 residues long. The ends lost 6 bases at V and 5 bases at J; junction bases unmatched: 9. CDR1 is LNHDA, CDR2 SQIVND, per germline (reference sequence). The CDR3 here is CASSSTPGQGTEAFF. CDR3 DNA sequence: TGTGCCAGTAGCTCCACTCCGGGACAGGGGACTGAAGCTTTCTTT.

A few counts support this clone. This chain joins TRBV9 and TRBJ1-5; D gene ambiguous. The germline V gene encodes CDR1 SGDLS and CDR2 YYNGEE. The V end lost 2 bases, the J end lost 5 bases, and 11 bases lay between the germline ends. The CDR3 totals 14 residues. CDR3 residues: CASSVDPGYQPQHF. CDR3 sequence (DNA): TGTGCCAGCAGCGTGGATCCAGGCTATCAGCCCCAGCATTTT.

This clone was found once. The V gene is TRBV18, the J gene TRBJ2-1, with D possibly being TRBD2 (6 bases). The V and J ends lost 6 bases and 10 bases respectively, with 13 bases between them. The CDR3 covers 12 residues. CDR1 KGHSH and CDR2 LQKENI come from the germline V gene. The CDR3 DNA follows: TGTGCCAGCTCCGCGGGGATAGGGGAGCAGTTCTTC. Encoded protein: CASSAGIGEQFF.